Presented here are 26 T cell receptor beta chains from one specimen sequenced in a study of shared clonotypes between healthy human individuals. The method was immunoSEQ multiplex PCR; TCRdb's version includes in-frame clones alone and lacks a portion of them. The sample includes about 530,000 clones, 90% to 96% seen only once; the top ten take about 0.054%. The sample was naive CD4+ T cells sorted from blood. Subset defined: CD45RA+ positively selected. The receptors were gathered from a woman between 25 and 40 years old in good health.

This clone came up a few times. This sample also contains other DNA sequences that code for the same CDR3. The chain carries TRBV5-1 and TRBJ2-5; tentatively, D is TRBD1 (6 bases). The CDR3 covers 14 residues. Trimming left V 0 bases short and J 1 base short, with 7 bases between. The V gene's germline CDR1 is SGHRS and CDR2 YFSETQ. The CDR3, as DNA: TGCGCCAGCAGCTTGGGCAGGGGCCAAGAGACCCAGTACTTC. Residues: CASSLGRGQETQYF.

The J gene is TRBJ2-1, the V gene TRBV5-4; the match to TRBD2 covers 10 bases. The CDR3 is made up of 16 amino acids. Trimming removed 3 bases from V and 6 bases from J; junction bases left unmatched: 9. Germline assignment: CDR1 SGHNT and CDR2 YYREEE (reference sequence). Here the CDR3 DNA reads TGTGCCAGCAGCTCTAGCGGGAGTGTTCTTTTCAATGAGCAGTTCTTC. It is translated as CASSSSGSVLFNEQFF.

J is TRBJ1-2 and V is TRBV7-9, with 7 nucleotides matching TRBD1. The germline gives CDR1 SEHNR, CDR2 FQNEAQ (reference sequence). J was trimmed by 7 bases and V by 1 base; bases with no gene match: 15. The CDR3 contains 17 residues. The DNA of the CDR3 is TGTGCCAGCAGCTTAGGGTTGGGGACAGTTGAAGGTACTGGCTACACCTTC. Translating it yields CASSLGLGTVEGTGYTF.

This clone has just one count. The chain uses TRBV27 and TRBJ2-5; 7 bases agree with TRBD1. CDR3 length: 15 amino acids. The V and J ends lost 4 bases and 4 bases, in that order; junction bases with no gene match: 9. The germline V gene encodes CDR1 MNHEY and CDR2 SMNVEV (reference sequence). The DNA of the CDR3 is TGTGCCAGCAGTTCCGGACGGACAGGCGGAGAGACCCAGTACTTC. Translated: CASSSGRTGGETQYF.

The chain has TRBV27 and TRBJ1-4; maybe TRBD1 (5 bases). The germline V gene encodes CDR1 MNHEY and CDR2 SMNVEV (reference sequence). V was trimmed by 7 bases and J by 3 bases, leaving 12 bases between them. The length of the CDR3 is 14 residues. The CDR3 sequence is CASKEHRSNEKLFF. In DNA, the CDR3 is TGTGCCAGCAAAGAACACAGGTCTAATGAAAAACTGTTTTTT.

This chain joins TRBV4-2 and TRBJ2-1, with 13 bases that match TRBD2. CDR1 and CDR2 (germline): LGHNA, YNFKEQ. Trimming cost V 1 base and J 0 bases; bases outside gene matches: 3. The CDR3 extends over 18 amino acids. The CDR3 nucleotides are TGTGCCAGCAGCCAAGGGACTAGCGGGAGCTTCTCCTACAATGAGCAGTTCTTC. It translates to CASSQGTSGSFSYNEQFF.

With respect to this clone: The sample holds other DNA sequences that translate to the same CDR3. This rearrangement joins TRBV2 to TRBJ1-1, with 9 bases fitting TRBD1. The ends lost 6 bases at V and 4 bases at J; junction bases unmatched: 3. The CDR3 spans 13 residues. Germline CDR1 is SNHLY and CDR2 is FYNNEI. In nucleotides, the CDR3 is TGTGCCAGCAGAGTGACAGGGGGCACTGAAGCTTTCTTT. Its translation is CASRVTGGTEAFF.

The chain links TRBV11-2 to TRBJ1-1, with 8 bases matching TRBD1. Germline V gene data show CDR1 as SGHAT and CDR2 as FQNNGV. Losses at the gene ends were 5 bases for V and 4 bases for J; bases not matched to a gene: 3. This CDR3 is 13 amino acids long. CDR3 DNA sequence: TGTGCCAGCAGCAATACAGGGGGCACTGAAGCTTTCTTT. Translated, it gives CASSNTGGTEAFF.

The V call is TRBV18, the J call TRBJ1-1, with D unclear. The germline V gene has CDR1 KGHSH and CDR2 LQKENI. The CDR3 covers 14 residues. Trimming left V 2 bases short and J 4 bases short, with 11 bases between. Here the CDR3 DNA reads TGTGCCAGCTCACCATTCGGGGAGACCACTGAAGCTTTCTTT. It encodes CASSPFGETTEAFF.

The chain couples TRBV5-1 to TRBJ2-5; 11 bases align to TRBD2. Germline V lookup: CDR1 SGHRS, CDR2 YFSETQ. This CDR3 is 16 amino acids long. J gave up 5 bases and V 5 bases, and 11 bases lay outside the gene matches. In DNA form, the CDR3 reads TGCGCCAGCAGTTACGGGACTAGCGGACCCCGGGAGACCCAGTACTTC. Its translation: CASSYGTSGPRETQYF. The variable domain in full, completed from reference TRBV5-1 and TRBJ2-5, reads KAGVTQTPRYLIKTRGQQVTLSCSPISGHRSVSWYQQTPGQGLQFLFEYFSETQRNKGNFPGRFSGRQFSNSRSEMNVSTLELGDSALYLCASSYGTSGPRETQYFGPGTRLLVL.

This clone was detected once. The CDR3 is CASSTGQLNTEAFF. CDR3 in DNA: TGTGCCAGTAGTACAGGACAGCTGAACACTGAAGCTTTCTTT. The gene calls are TRBV19 and TRBJ1-1; maybe TRBD1 (6 bases). Per germline, CDR1 LNHDA and CDR2 SQIVND (reference sequence). The germline V and J ends were trimmed by 4 bases and 0 bases, with 9 bases remaining between them. The CDR3 is 14 residues long.

The genes are TRBV5-1 and TRBJ2-5; tentative D call: TRBD1 (5 bases). The DNA matches TRBJ2-7 better at its end, which makes the J call doubtful. The CDR3 consists of 14 residues. In germline, CDR1 is SGHRS, CDR2 YFSETQ. Here the CDR3 DNA reads TGCGCCAGCAGCTTGGCTCAGGGATGGCACGAGCAGTACTTC. Translating it yields CASSLAQGWHEQYF.

V usage is TRBV4-1 and J usage is TRBJ2-5, with D uncertain. The better agreement between TRBJ2-7 and the DNA end casts doubt on the J call. The CDR3 spans 14 residues. Per the germline V gene, CDR1 is MGHRA and CDR2 is YSYEKL. The CDR3 DNA reads as TGCGCCAGCAGCCAAGATTCGAGAGCCTACGAGCAGTACTTC. Amino acids: CASSQDSRAYEQYF.

CDR3 in DNA: TGTGCCAGCAGTTACCGTGACTACGAGCAGTACTTC. This sequence encodes CASSYRDYEQYF. The chain carries TRBV6-6 and TRBJ2-5; D not certain. The J call could be wrong; TRBJ2-7 is a better fit for the DNA end. The CDR3 totals 12 residues. In germline, CDR1 is MNHNY, CDR2 SVGAGI (reference sequence).

This rearrangement joins TRBV19 to TRBJ2-6; possibly TRBD1 for D (6 bases). There are 14 residues in the CDR3. Trimming shortened V by 10 bases and J by 4 bases, and 14 bases separated the two germline ends. Germline CDR1 reads LNHDA; CDR2 reads SQIVND (reference sequence). The CDR3 region has the DNA TGTGCCACCGCACCAGGGGAGGGGGCCAACGTCCTGACTTTC. It specifies CATAPGEGANVLTF.

The chain carries TRBV5-6 and TRBJ2-3; 12 bases align to TRBD2. In germline, CDR1 is SGHDT, CDR2 YYEEEE. The CDR3 extends over 16 amino acids. V lost 4 bases and J lost 13; bases outside the gene matches: 16. CDR3 bases: TGTGCCAGCAGCACCAAAAGACTAGCGGGGGCACGAGGGAAGTATTTT. This encodes CASSTKRLAGARGKYF.

This clone has only one observation. The V gene is TRBV28, the J gene TRBJ2-3, with D perhaps matching TRBD1 (6 bases). Trimming cost V 5 bases and J 5 bases, with 8 bases left between them. There are 12 residues in the CDR3. Germline loops: CDR1 MDHEN, CDR2 SYDVKM. The chain's CDR3 is CASSTGLDTQYF. CDR3 coding DNA: TGTGCCAGCAGTACAGGGTTAGATACGCAGTATTTT.

The CDR3 nucleotides are TGCGCCAGCAGCACGACAGGGGGCCCTGGAAACACCATATATTTT. This gives the protein CASSTTGGPGNTIYF. The rearrangement uses TRBV5-1 and TRBJ1-3; 10 bases line up with TRBD1. CDR1 and CDR2 (germline): SGHRS, YFSETQ. V was pared by 4 bases and J by 2 bases, with 3 bases of the junction left unmatched. CDR3 size: 15 residues.

The rearrangement links TRBV5-1 to TRBJ2-5, with D perhaps TRBD1 (6 bases). This CDR3 is 14 amino acids long. CDR1 is SGHRS, CDR2 YFSETQ, per germline. Trimming took off 4 bases at V and 2 bases at J, with 12 bases between the two ends. CDR3 protein: CASSRDRTQETQYF. The CDR3 DNA sequence: TGCGCCAGCAGCCGTGACAGGACTCAAGAGACCCAGTACTTC. Using reference TRBV5-1 and TRBJ2-5 for the parts outside the CDR3, the full variable domain is KAGVTQTPRYLIKTRGQQVTLSCSPISGHRSVSWYQQTPGQGLQFLFEYFSETQRNKGNFPGRFSGRQFSNSRSEMNVSTLELGDSALYLCASSRDRTQETQYFGPGTRLLVL.

The rearrangement uses TRBV9 and TRBJ2-1, with 8 nucleotides matching TRBD2. The CDR3 contains 15 residues. Germline V gene sequence: CDR1 SGDLS, CDR2 YYNGEE. Germline trimming cut 4 bases from V and 4 bases from J; bases unmatched to any gene: 7. The CDR3 protein is CASSPLAGTYNEQFF. CDR3 bases: TGTGCCAGCAGCCCCTTAGCGGGAACTTACAATGAGCAGTTCTTC.

The chain carries TRBV6-4 and TRBJ2-4; D is unresolved. The V and J ends lost 6 bases and 4 bases respectively, with 10 bases between them. Germline-derived CDR1 and CDR2 are MRHNA and SNTAGT. This CDR3 is built from 13 residues. The CDR3 loop is CASRAGSKNIQYF. The CDR3 DNA reads as TGTGCCAGCAGAGCCGGGTCGAAAAACATTCAGTACTTC.

V usage is TRBV7-9 and J usage is TRBJ2-7; D gene unclear. V dropped 0 bases and J dropped 4 bases, with 7 bases sitting between them. The germline V gene encodes CDR1 SEHNR and CDR2 FQNEAQ (reference sequence). The CDR3 sequence is 13 residues long. The CDR3 loop reads CASSLASRYEQYF. The DNA for the CDR3 is TGTGCCAGCAGCTTAGCCTCCAGGTACGAGCAGTACTTC. Supplemented by reference TRBV7-9 and TRBJ2-7, the full variable domain reads DTGVSQNPRHKITKRGQNVTFRCDPISEHNRLYWYRQTLGQGPEFLTYFQNEAQLEKSRLLSDRFSAERPKGSFSTLEIQRTEQGDSAMYLCASSLASRYEQYFGPGTRLTVT.

V usage is TRBV6-1 and J usage is TRBJ2-1; 9 bases match TRBD2. The CDR3 is made up of 18 amino acids. V dropped 3 bases and J dropped 7; count of bases not matched to a gene: 16. The V gene's germline CDR1 is MNHNS and CDR2 SASEGT. CDR3 sequence reads: CASSDKSRSGRAGNEQFF. CDR3 DNA: TGTGCCAGCAGTGACAAGAGCCGTAGCGGGAGAGCCGGGAATGAGCAGTTCTTC.

The V and J genes are TRBV28 and TRBJ2-7, with D tentatively TRBD1 or TRBD2 (5 bases each). The V and J ends lost 6 bases and 2 bases respectively, with 17 bases between them. The CDR3 consists of 15 residues. Germline V gives CDR1 MDHEN, CDR2 SYDVKM. CDR3 bases: TGTGCCAGCAGCCAGTGGGGGACCGACCCCTACGAGCAGTACTTC. Its translation: CASSQWGTDPYEQYF.

J is TRBJ2-2 and V is TRBV5-1, with 10 positions matching TRBD2. The V gene end was trimmed by 0 bases and the J gene end by 5 bases; junction bases not matched to a gene: 4. The CDR3 extends over 16 amino acids. The germline CDR1 and CDR2 sequences are SGHRS and YFSETQ. This CDR3 is CASSLVGTSVTGELFF. CDR3 DNA sequence: TGCGCCAGCAGCTTGGTTGGGACTAGCGTGACCGGGGAGCTGTTTTTT. Together with reference TRBV5-1 and TRBJ2-2, the CDR3 gives the full variable domain: KAGVTQTPRYLIKTRGQQVTLSCSPISGHRSVSWYQQTPGQGLQFLFEYFSETQRNKGNFPGRFSGRQFSNSRSEMNVSTLELGDSALYLCASSLVGTSVTGELFFGEGSRLTVL.

The CDR3 nucleotides are TGTGCCAGCAGCCAGGGTAGACTAGCGAACGGCTACGAGCAGTACTTC. Residues: CASSQGRLANGYEQYF. The chain links TRBV14 to TRBJ2-7; 8 positions match TRBD2. With 3 bases clipped from V and 3 bases from J, the junction kept 10 bases outside the gene matches. Germline CDR1 is SGHDN and CDR2 is FVKESK. The CDR3 runs to 16 residues.